The entry below describes one TCR beta chain. This sample stems from a study of blood T cell repertoires in COVID-19. For the study at large: Spain, Italy and the United States supplied samples that represented acute and convalescent COVID-19. T cells, B-cell-depleted T cells, or PBMCs supplied cDNA or gDNA.

In the study's own analysis: Reference gene primer amplification gave nucleated cell count estimates. TCRdb keeps only in-frame clones here, not all; method: immunoSEQ multiplex PCR. V and J calls and clone size are given by that table; D and trimming were obtained from the DNA. Of about 78,000 clones in the sample, 75% to 95% were seen once. This CDR3 region has 17 residues. V was trimmed by 4 bases and J by 0 bases, leaving 16 bases between them. Looked up from germline, CDR1 is SGDLS and CDR2 is YYNGEE. The source of this sequence is a woman of 80 years or more with acute or convalescent COVID-19. Sequencing was done on a sample of peripheral blood. The chain links TRBV9 to TRBJ1-4; D is uncertain. CDR3 amino acids: CASSPRLSPATNEKLFF. The CDR3 DNA follows: TGTGCCAGCAGCCCCCGCTTGAGCCCGGCAACTAATGAAAAACTGTTTTTT.